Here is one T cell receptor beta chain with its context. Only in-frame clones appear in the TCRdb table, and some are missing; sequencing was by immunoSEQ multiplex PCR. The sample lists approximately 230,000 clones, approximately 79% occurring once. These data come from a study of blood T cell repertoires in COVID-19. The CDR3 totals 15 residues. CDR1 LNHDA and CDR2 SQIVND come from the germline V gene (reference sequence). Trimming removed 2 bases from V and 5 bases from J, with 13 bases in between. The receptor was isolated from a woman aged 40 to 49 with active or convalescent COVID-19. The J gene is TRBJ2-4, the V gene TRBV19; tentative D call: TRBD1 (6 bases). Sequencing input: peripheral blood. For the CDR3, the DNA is TGTGCCAGTAGTATACAAGTGGACAGCCAAAACATTCAGTACTTC. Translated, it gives CASSIQVDSQNIQYF.